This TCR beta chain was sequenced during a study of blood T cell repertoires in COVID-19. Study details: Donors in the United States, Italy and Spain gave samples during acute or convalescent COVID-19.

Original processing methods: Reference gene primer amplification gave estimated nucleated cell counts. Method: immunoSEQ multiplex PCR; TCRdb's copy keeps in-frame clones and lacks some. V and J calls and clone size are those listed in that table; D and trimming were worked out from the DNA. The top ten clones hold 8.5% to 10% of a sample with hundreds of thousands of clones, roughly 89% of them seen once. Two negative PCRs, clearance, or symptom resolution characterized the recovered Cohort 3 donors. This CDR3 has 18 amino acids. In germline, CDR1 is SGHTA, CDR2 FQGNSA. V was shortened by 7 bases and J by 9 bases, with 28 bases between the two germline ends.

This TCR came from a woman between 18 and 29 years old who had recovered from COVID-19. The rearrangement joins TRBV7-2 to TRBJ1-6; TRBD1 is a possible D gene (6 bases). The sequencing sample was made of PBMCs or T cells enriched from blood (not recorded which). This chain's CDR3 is CASTLTAGANTGPSPLHF. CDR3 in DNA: TGTGCCAGCACCCTCACCGCGGGGGCCAATACCGGTCCTTCACCCCTCCACTTT.